These T cell receptor beta chains were read from a single sample in a study of OX40 agonist ivuxolimab in advanced cancers. TCRdb's copy holds only in-frame clones and misses some; the assay was immunoSEQ multiplex PCR. The profile shows some 50,000 clones, roughly 84% of them singletons. This material consisted of CD4+ or CD8+ T cells sorted from blood, taken in a trial of the OX40 agonist ivuxolimab. The receptors here all came from an adult with an advanced solid tumor such as melanoma, head and neck, liver or kidney cancer. The CDR3 runs from the conserved cysteine through the conserved F or W. The D gene is left open where the match is weak. Size is omitted from some rows. Given values are once, few, many or a class for expanded clones.

j_call,d_call,clone_size,v_call,cdr3_nt,cdr3_aa
TRBJ1-1,NA,NA,TRBV6-6,TGTGCCAGCAGTCCGGGGGCGATCACTGAAGCTTTCTTT,CASSPGAITEAFF
TRBJ2-4,NA,NA,TRBV18,TGTGCCAGCTCACCACAGTTCGCACAGGACCACTTCAAAAACATTCAGTACTTC,CASSPQFAQDHFKNIQYF
TRBJ2-7,NA,NA,TRBV4-3,TGCGCCAGCAGCCGAGACCTAGGCTCCTACGAGCAGTACTTC,CASSRDLGSYEQYF
TRBJ1-2,NA,NA,TRBV14,TGTGCCAGCAGCCAAGAGTTTGTGGGGGCACGAGGCTACACCTTC,CASSQEFVGARGYTF
TRBJ1-1,TRBD1,once,TRBV6-4,TGTGCCAGCAGTGAACAGGGGACGGGGGGTGAAGCTTTCTTT,CASSEQGTGGEAFF
TRBJ2-7,NA,NA,TRBV6-5,TGTGCCAGCAGTTTGCCGTCAGGGAGCTCCTACGAGCAGTACTTC,CASSLPSGSSYEQYF
TRBJ2-7,TRBD2,NA,TRBV10-2,TGCGCCAGCAGTGAGTTCTCAGGTCTAGCGGGAATCTTC,CASSEFSGLAGIF
TRBJ1-5,NA,NA,TRBV6-1,TGTGCCAGCAGTGTCAATCAGCCCCAGCATTTT,CASSVNQPQHF
TRBJ2-7,TRBD2,NA,TRBV5-6,TGTGCCAGCAGCTGGGGCGGGGGCTCCTACGAGCAGTACTTC,CASSWGGGSYEQYF
TRBJ2-1,TRBD2,NA,TRBV7-2,TGTGCCAGCAGCTTAGGCTTTCGCGGGAGGGGAGTCTTC,CASSLGFRGRGVF
TRBJ2-1,TRBD2,NA,TRBV5-1,TGCGCCAGCAGCTTGGGTGCGGGAGGCCCCAATGAGCAGTTCTTC,CASSLGAGGPNEQFF
TRBJ1-2,NA,NA,TRBV10-3,TGTGCCATCAGCAGCTTATTATATGGCTACACCTTC,CAISSLLYGYTF
TRBJ2-1,NA,NA,TRBV7-2,TGTGCCAGCAGCTTAGCGGGGGCGGACAATGAGCAGTTCTTC,CASSLAGADNEQFF
TRBJ1-1,NA,NA,TRBV29-1,TGCAGCGTTGAAGTGGCGGCTATGAACACTGAAGCTTTCTTT,CSVEVAAMNTEAFF
TRBJ2-1,NA,few,TRBV2,TGTGCCAGCAGCTCTGACGAGAATGAGCAGTTCTTC,CASSSDENEQFF
TRBJ1-2,TRBD1,few,TRBV10-3,TGTGCCATCAGTTTGGGACAGGGTGATGGCTACACCTTC,CAISLGQGDGYTF
TRBJ2-1,TRBD2,NA,TRBV29-1,TGCAGCGTTGAACCTAGCGGGGGCTCCTTTGATGAGCAGTTCTTC,CSVEPSGGSFDEQFF
TRBJ1-5,NA,once,TRBV5-4,TGTGCCAGCAGCTTGGCAGCGTTCTGGGTGTTTCAGCCCCAGCATTTT,CASSLAAFWVFQPQHF
TRBJ2-7,NA,NA,TRBV6-5,TGTGCCAGCAGGGCGGGTGGCTCCTACGAGCAGTACTTC,CASRAGGSYEQYF
TRBJ1-2,NA,few,TRBV6-6,TGTGCCAGCAGTTACTACACCGATGGCTACACCTTC,CASSYYTDGYTF
TRBJ2-7,NA,once,TRBV7-2,TGTGCCAGCAGCTTAATGAGGTCGGTGGCACGGCCCTACGAGCAGTACTTC,CASSLMRSVARPYEQYF
TRBJ1-3,NA,NA,TRBV30,TGTGCCTGGAGGGGGGGAGCTGGAAACACCATATATTTT,CAWRGGAGNTIYF